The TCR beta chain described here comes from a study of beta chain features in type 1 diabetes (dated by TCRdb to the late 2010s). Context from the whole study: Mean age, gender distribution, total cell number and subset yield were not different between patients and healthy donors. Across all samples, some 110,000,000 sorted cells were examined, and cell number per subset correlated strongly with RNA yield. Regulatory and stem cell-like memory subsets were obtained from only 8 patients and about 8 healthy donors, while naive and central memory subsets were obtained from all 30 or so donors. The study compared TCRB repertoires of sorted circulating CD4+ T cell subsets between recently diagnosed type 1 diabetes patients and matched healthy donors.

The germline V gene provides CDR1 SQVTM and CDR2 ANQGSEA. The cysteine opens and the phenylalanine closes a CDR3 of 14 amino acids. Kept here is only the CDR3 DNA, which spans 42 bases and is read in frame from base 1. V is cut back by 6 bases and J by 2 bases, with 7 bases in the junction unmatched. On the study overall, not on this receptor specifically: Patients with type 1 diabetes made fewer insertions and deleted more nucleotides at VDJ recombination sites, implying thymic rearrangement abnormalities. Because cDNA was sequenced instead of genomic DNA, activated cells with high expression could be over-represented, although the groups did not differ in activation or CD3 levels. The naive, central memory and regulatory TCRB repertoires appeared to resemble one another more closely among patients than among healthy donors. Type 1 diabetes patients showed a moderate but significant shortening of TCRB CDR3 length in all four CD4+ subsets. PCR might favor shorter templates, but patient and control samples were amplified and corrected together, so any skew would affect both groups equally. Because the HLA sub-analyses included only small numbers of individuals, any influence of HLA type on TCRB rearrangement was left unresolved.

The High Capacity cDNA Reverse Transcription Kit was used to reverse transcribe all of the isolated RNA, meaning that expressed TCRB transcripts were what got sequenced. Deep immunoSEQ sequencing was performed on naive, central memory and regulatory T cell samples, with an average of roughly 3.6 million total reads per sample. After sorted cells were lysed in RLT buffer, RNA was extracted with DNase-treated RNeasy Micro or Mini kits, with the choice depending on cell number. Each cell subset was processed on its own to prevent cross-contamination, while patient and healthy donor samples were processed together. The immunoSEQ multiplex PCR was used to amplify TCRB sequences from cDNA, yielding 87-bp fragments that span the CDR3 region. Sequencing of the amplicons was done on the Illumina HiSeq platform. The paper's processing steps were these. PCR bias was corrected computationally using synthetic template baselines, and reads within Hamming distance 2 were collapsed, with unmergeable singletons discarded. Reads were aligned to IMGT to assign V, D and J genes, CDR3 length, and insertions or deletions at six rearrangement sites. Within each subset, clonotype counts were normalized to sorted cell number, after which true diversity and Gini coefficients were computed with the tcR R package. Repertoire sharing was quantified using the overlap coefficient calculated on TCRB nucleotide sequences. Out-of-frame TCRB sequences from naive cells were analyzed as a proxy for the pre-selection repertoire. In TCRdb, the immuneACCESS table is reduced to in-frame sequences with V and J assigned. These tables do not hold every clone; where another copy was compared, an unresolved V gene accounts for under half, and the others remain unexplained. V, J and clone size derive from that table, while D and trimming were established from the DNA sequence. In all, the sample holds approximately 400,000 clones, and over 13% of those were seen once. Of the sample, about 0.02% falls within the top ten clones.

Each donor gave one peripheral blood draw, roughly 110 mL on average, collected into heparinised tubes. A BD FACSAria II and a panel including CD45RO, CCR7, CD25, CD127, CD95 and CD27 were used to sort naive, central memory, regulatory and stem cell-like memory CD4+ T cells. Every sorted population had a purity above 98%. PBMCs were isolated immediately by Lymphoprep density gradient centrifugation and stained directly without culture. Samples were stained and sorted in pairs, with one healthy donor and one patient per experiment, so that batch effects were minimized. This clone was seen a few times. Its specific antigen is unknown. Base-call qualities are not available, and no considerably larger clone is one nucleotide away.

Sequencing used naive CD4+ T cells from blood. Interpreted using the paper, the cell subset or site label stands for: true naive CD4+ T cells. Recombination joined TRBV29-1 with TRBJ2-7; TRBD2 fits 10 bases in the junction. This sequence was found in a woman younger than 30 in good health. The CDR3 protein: CSVQGLAETYEQYF. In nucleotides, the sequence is TGCAGCGTCCAAGGACTAGCGGAAACCTACGAGCAGTACTTC.